Listed below are T cell receptor beta chains from one sample, sequenced in a study of response to subunit inactivated influenza vaccine. MiXCR was run by TCRdb on the RT-PCR reads, yielding one entry per CDR3 protein. The repertoire holds about 700,000 distinct CDR3 sequences, with 13% to 15% as singletons. The sample here was PBMCs from blood, taken less than 15 days before vaccination. Receptors originate from a man between 50 and 59 years old who received an inactivated influenza vaccine. CDR3s include the opening cysteine and the closing phenylalanine or tryptophan.

V,length,CDR3
TRBV3-1,16,CASSQGWLAAYNEQFF
TRBV18,13,CASSPHRDQPQHF
TRBV5-1,16,CASSLEGYSGANVLTF
TRBV11-2,14,CASSLGQGGFGYTF
TRBV12-3/TRBV12-4,15,CASSFGWLDADTQYF
TRBV10-3,16,CAISEGTGGVNEKLFF
TRBV12-3/TRBV12-4,13,CASTRATLNEQFF
TRBV20-1,16,CSASSPLADLYNEQFF
TRBV29-1,14,CSVVAGGRTDTQYF
TRBV4-3,15,CASSLGRGLKDTQYF
TRBV6-5,14,CASSYGAVRTEAFF
TRBV10-3,14,CAISGDTSSYEQYF
TRBV7-9,16,CASSPLFQDRDNEQFF
TRBV5-6,12,CASSLFSGEAFF
TRBV7-8,16,CASSPTSDRDAGELFF
TRBV6-5,16,CASSFGGTVSYNEQFF
TRBV19,14,CASSFSGYNSPLHF
TRBV12-3/TRBV12-4,14,CASSKERERGNKFF
TRBV10-3,15,CAIKGVAGFTDTQYF
TRBV7-8,20,CASSLPARGRFPVGANVLTF
TRBV20-1,12,CSAGTGAGELFF
TRBV6-1,15,CASREQGSNVYEQYF
TRBV6-1,16,CASSEYRDSARNEQFF
TRBV9,15,CASSVGGTNQETQYF
TRBV6-5,16,CASSYAYGQGGGEQFF
TRBV12-3/TRBV12-4,15,CASDQARSGANVLTF
TRBV11-2,14,CASSLVGVPETQYF
TRBV12-3/TRBV12-4,12,CASSPQLGELFF
TRBV7-2,14,CASSHTGVGYEQYF
TRBV29-1,11,CSVLKGDTQYF
TRBV20-1,16,CSARGLAGASWDEQYF
TRBV11-2,16,CASSPGAGISWETQYF
TRBV20-1,17,CSARDWRAGGQYNEQFF
TRBV10-3,14,CAISNRGRGETQYF
TRBV12-3/TRBV12-4,11,CASSTIDTQYF
TRBV4-2,15,CASSLMTVITGELFF
TRBV5-1,18,CASSLGQIGLAYYNEQFF
TRBV6-2/TRBV6-3,14,CASFPTRAYNEQFF
TRBV4-3,15,CASSQDQATNNEQFF
TRBV10-3,15,CAIRRQGRSAYEQYF
TRBV5-1,14,CASSTGTSRETQYF
TRBV2,17,CASSLGGSGRAGYEQYF
TRBV7-2,15,CASSLARGGITEAFF
TRBV6-2/TRBV6-3,13,CASSFDRGGEQFF
TRBV7-2,17,CASSRRLAANSYNEQFF
TRBV20-1,12,CSARDKGQTQYF
TRBV5-6,15,CASSEGTGNYNEQFF
TRBV4-3,14,CASGQERVNTEAFF
TRBV29-1,13,CSVRAGGANEQFF
TRBV20-1,15,CSATRQGATGNTIYF
TRBV6-1,14,CASSRQQGFNEQFF
TRBV3-1,15,CASSHPNVGTGELFF
TRBV20-1,11,CSASDVYEQYF
TRBV15,18,CATSRDNPGGRVYNEQFF
TRBV4-1,21,CASSHTGRPGTSGSSYNEQFF
TRBV24-1,16,CATSDFLGQGGETQYF
TRBV28,15,CASSVTGTGGEKLFF
TRBV2,14,CASSATSGRSEQYF
TRBV15,17,CATSRDTRGWSGNTIYF
TRBV7-2,16,CASSLEPAGGPYEQYF